These 30 T cell receptor beta chains were sequenced from one sample in a study of Ad26.COV2.S vaccination and SARS-CoV-2 variants. The table came from immunoSEQ multiplex PCR; TCRdb's copy has only in-frame clones and leaves some out. The sample lists approximately 340,000 clones, under 95% occurring once. Sample: peripheral blood, taken after recovery from COVID-19. The receptors were gathered from a human donor who had recovered from COVID-19.

This chain links TRBV29-1 with TRBJ2-7; 9 bases match TRBD1. V lost 4 bases and J lost 4; bases outside the gene matches: 2. Germline V gene lookup returns CDR1 SQVTM and CDR2 ANQGSEA. This CDR3 spans 12 amino acids. For the CDR3, the DNA is TGCAGCGTTGTGGGGACAGGGTACGAGCAGTACTTC. This gives the protein CSVVGTGYEQYF.

The rearrangement links TRBV11-2 to TRBJ1-5; TRBD1 agrees at 7 bases. Germline CDR1 SGHAT, CDR2 FQNNGV. Unmatched junction bases numbered 4, after V lost 5 bases and J lost 3 bases. The CDR3 consists of 14 residues. DNA for the CDR3: TGTGCCAGCAGCCCGGGACAGCCCAATCAGCCCCAGCATTTT. It translates to CASSPGQPNQPQHF.

With respect to this clone: The junction shows a germline mismatch at one end, possibly a read error. The chain is built from TRBV27 and TRBJ1-2, with 7 nucleotides matching TRBD1. The germline V gene has CDR1 MNHEY and CDR2 SMNVEV (reference sequence). The CDR3 consists of 15 residues. CDR3 amino acids: CASGLQGSGYYGYTF. Written as DNA, the CDR3 is TGTGCCAGCGGTTTACAGGGGAGCGGTTACTATGGCTACACCTTC.

J is TRBJ2-2 and V is TRBV27, with TRBD1 as a possible D gene (6 bases). This CDR3 contains 17 residues. Germline CDR1 MNHEY, CDR2 SMNVEV (reference sequence). The V end was cut by 6 bases, the J end by 5 bases, with 22 bases between. The chain's CDR3 is CASSSPGARWRTGELFF. For the CDR3, the DNA is TGTGCCAGCAGCTCCCCAGGGGCTAGGTGGAGAACCGGGGAGCTGTTTTTT.

The chain recombines TRBV10-2 with TRBJ2-3; 15 nucleotides line up with TRBD2. The trim removed 6 bases at V and 2 bases at J, leaving 6 bases unmatched. Germline CDR1 is WSHSY and CDR2 is SAAADI. This CDR3 is built from 17 residues. The CDR3 protein is CASRRTSGGVVTDTQYF. CDR3 in DNA: TGCGCCAGCAGGAGGACTAGCGGGGGGGTGGTCACAGATACGCAGTATTTT.

The chain couples TRBV20-1 to TRBJ2-1; D not resolved. V was trimmed by 1 base and J by 4 bases, leaving 2 bases between them. This CDR3 has 11 residues. Germline V gene sequence: CDR1 DFQATT, CDR2 SNEGSKA (reference sequence). In DNA, the CDR3 is TGCAGTGCTAGAGCTTACAATGAGCAGTTCTTC. Translation gives CSARAYNEQFF.

The gene calls are TRBV10-2 and TRBJ2-5; weak D call: TRBD1 (5 bases). Germline V gene data show CDR1 as WSHSY and CDR2 as SAAADI. V was pared by 10 bases and J by 3 bases, with 15 bases between. This CDR3 has 13 amino acids. The CDR3 bases are TGCGCCACCATTAAGACAGCAGAAGAGACCCAGTACTTC. Protein sequence: CATIKTAEETQYF.

This clone has more than one count but fewer than ten. CDR3 nucleotides: TGTGCCAGCAGTTTTAGTTTTGGCACTGAAGCTTTCTTT. Residues: CASSFSFGTEAFF. The chain joins TRBV12-3 or TRBV12-4 to TRBJ1-1; unclear D gene. Trimming took off 3 bases at V and 4 bases at J, with 9 bases between the two ends. The CDR3 is made up of 13 amino acids.

The V gene is TRBV27, the J gene TRBJ1-6, with 8 bases aligning to TRBD1. Per germline, CDR1 MNHEY and CDR2 SMNVEV (reference sequence). The V and J ends lost 3 bases and 4 bases, in that order; junction bases with no gene match: 5. CDR3 length equals 16 residues. The CDR3 reads CASSLTGEGYNSPLHF. Written as DNA, the CDR3 is TGTGCCAGCAGTTTGACAGGGGAGGGATATAATTCACCCCTCCACTTT.

The chain joins TRBV3-1 (or the pseudogene TRBV3-2) to TRBJ1-6; 8 bases match TRBD1. CDR3 size: 15 residues. The germline V gene encodes CDR1 LGHDT and CDR2 YNNKEL (reference sequence). J gave up 8 bases and V 5 bases, and 8 bases lay outside the gene matches. CDR3 in DNA: TGTGCCAGCAGCTACGGGGACAGGACCGATTCACCCCTCCACTTT. Protein product: CASSYGDRTDSPLHF.

The chain uses TRBV27 and TRBJ1-5, with D uncertain. CDR3 length: 15 amino acids. Deletions cut 3 bases from V and 4 bases from J, with 13 bases between. Germline CDR1 and CDR2: MNHEY and SMNVEV (reference sequence). The CDR3 DNA reads TGTGCCAGCAGTTTTCGAGCACCTGGGAATCAGCCCCAGCATTTT. Its protein product is CASSFRAPGNQPQHF.

This chain links TRBV3-1 (or the pseudogene TRBV3-2) with TRBJ1-6; unclear D gene. Germline V gene data show CDR1 as LGHDT and CDR2 as YNNKEL (reference sequence). The CDR3 is 14 residues long. Trimming shortened V by 5 bases and J by 5 bases, and 10 bases separated the two germline ends. CDR3 residues: CASSVGNDNSPLHF. The CDR3 nucleotides read TGTGCCAGCAGCGTGGGAAATGATAATTCACCCCTCCACTTT.

The chain is built from TRBV3-1 (or the pseudogene TRBV3-2) and TRBJ2-3, with 9 positions matching TRBD1. CDR1 LGHDT and CDR2 YNNKEL come from the germline V gene (reference sequence). The CDR3 runs to 14 residues. V gave up 10 bases and J gave up 1 base; unmatched junction bases: 6. CDR3 DNA sequence: TGTGCCACCCTGGGGGACAGGGGCACAGATACGCAGTATTTT. Protein sequence: CATLGDRGTDTQYF.

The rearrangement joins TRBV24-1 to TRBJ1-3; 7 bases map to TRBD1. Looked up from germline, CDR1 is KGHDR and CDR2 is SFDVKD. The CDR3 runs 19 residues. Trimming cost V 4 bases and J 2 bases; bases outside gene matches: 16. The CDR3 loop is CATSDGDRLKRKAGNTIYF. Written as DNA, the CDR3 is TGTGCCACCAGTGACGGGGACAGATTAAAACGGAAAGCTGGAAACACCATATATTTT.

V usage is TRBV9 and J usage is TRBJ2-1; perhaps TRBD2 as D (6 bases). The CDR3 totals 14 residues. V lost 3 bases to trimming and J lost 6 bases, with 13 bases between them. Germline values: CDR1 SGDLS, CDR2 YYNGEE. The CDR3 loop reads CASSEEGSSNEQFF. The CDR3 coding sequence is TGTGCCAGCAGCGAGGAGGGGTCGTCCAATGAGCAGTTCTTC.

CDR3 sequence (DNA): TGTGCCAGCAGCTTACTTTCAGGAAACACCATATATTTT. This sequence encodes CASSLLSGNTIYF. This chain links TRBV13 with TRBJ1-3, with D hard to call. CDR3 length: 13 residues. Trimming pared 2 bases from V and 4 bases from J, leaving 6 bases between. Germline loops: CDR1 PRHDT, CDR2 FYEKMQ (reference sequence).

This clone occurred once. The J gene is TRBJ2-5, the V gene TRBV11-2, with D possibly matching TRBD2 (7 bases). This CDR3 is built from 17 residues. Per the germline V gene, CDR1 is SGHAT and CDR2 is FQNNGV. V was clipped by 0 bases and J by 1 base, with 15 bases between them. CDR3 loop: CASSLDLFGGAQETQYF. CDR3 sequence (DNA): TGTGCCAGCAGCTTAGATCTGTTTGGGGGGGCCCAAGAGACCCAGTACTTC.

The chain employs TRBV29-1 and TRBJ2-3; tentatively, D is TRBD2 (5 bases). Germline CDR1 SQVTM, CDR2 ANQGSEA. V lost 3 bases and J lost 0, with 10 bases in between. CDR3 length: 14 amino acids. CDR3 sequence (DNA): TGCAGCGTTGACCTAGCCACAAGCACAGATACGCAGTATTTT. This gives the protein CSVDLATSTDTQYF.

This chain joins TRBV9 and TRBJ2-2; the D gene is possibly TRBD1 (6 bases). Trimming took off 3 bases at V and 0 bases at J, with 12 bases between the two ends. The germline V gene encodes CDR1 SGDLS and CDR2 YYNGEE. The length of the CDR3 is 16 residues. The CDR3 coding sequence is TGTGCCAGCAGCGCTCCGGGACAAGCGAACACCGGGGAGCTGTTTTTT. This encodes CASSAPGQANTGELFF. Full variable domain (missing parts from reference TRBV9 and TRBJ2-2): DSGVTQTPKHLITATGQRVTLRCSPRSGDLSVYWYQQSLDQGLQFLIQYYNGEERAKGNILERFSAQQFPDLHSELNLSSLELGDSALYFCASSAPGQANTGELFFGEGSRLTVL.

This chain joins TRBV25-1 and TRBJ1-1, with a tentative D call TRBD1 (6 bases). The CDR3 runs to 15 residues. CDR1 and CDR2 from the germline V gene are MGHDK and SYGVNS. Deletions cut 1 base from V and 0 bases from J, with 9 bases between. The CDR3 DNA follows: TGTGCCAGCAGTGAATGGGGACAACTGAACACTGAAGCTTTCTTT. Its translation: CASSEWGQLNTEAFF.

The J gene is TRBJ1-3, the V gene TRBV19; D unclear. The CDR3 is 15 amino acids. V was pared by 6 bases and J by 8 bases, with 20 bases between. Germline assignment: CDR1 LNHDA and CDR2 SQIVND (reference sequence). The CDR3 reads CASRLVSGAGDTIYF. The CDR3 bases are TGTGCCAGTAGGCTGGTTTCGGGCGCCGGGGACACCATATATTTT.

This sequence joins TRBV25-1 and TRBJ2-7; D gene unclear. This CDR3 region has 14 residues. The germline V and J ends were trimmed by 1 base and 2 bases, with 9 bases remaining between them. Germline CDR1 MGHDK, CDR2 SYGVNS. The CDR3 region has the DNA TGTGCCAGCAGTGAATTTGGCCCAACCTACGAGCAGTACTTC. Protein product: CASSEFGPTYEQYF.

J is TRBJ2-5 and V is TRBV11-1; D gene unclear. Germline values: CDR1 SGHAT, CDR2 FQDESV (reference sequence). V was pared by 5 bases and J by 3 bases, with 7 bases between. CDR3 length: 12 residues. The CDR3 reads CASSPREETQYF. The CDR3 DNA reads as TGTGCCAGCAGCCCCCGGGAAGAGACCCAGTACTTC.

The rearrangement joins TRBV6-6 to TRBJ2-7; D is ambiguous. V dropped 4 bases and J dropped 3 bases, with 10 bases sitting between them. Germline values: CDR1 MNHNY, CDR2 SVGAGI (reference sequence). The CDR3 sequence is 13 residues long. The DNA for the CDR3 is TGTGCCAGCAGTTTGGGGTTGGGCTACGAGCAGTACTTC. This codes for CASSLGLGYEQYF.

The V gene is TRBV9, the J gene TRBJ2-1; 7 bases are shared with TRBD1. This CDR3 spans 14 amino acids. The germline gives CDR1 SGDLS, CDR2 YYNGEE. V was pared by 4 bases and J by 5 bases, with 6 bases of the junction left unmatched. CDR3 residues: CASSLSGTDNEQFF. Written as DNA, the CDR3 is TGTGCCAGCAGCCTTTCCGGGACAGACAATGAGCAGTTCTTC.

The rearrangement joins TRBV10-3 to TRBJ1-5; 8 positions agree with TRBD1. The V segment lost 4 bases and the J segment 6 bases; nucleotides outside the gene matches: 2. Looked up from germline, CDR1 is ENHRY and CDR2 is SYGVKD. CDR3 length equals 13 residues. The CDR3 loop is CAISADRGQPQHF. The CDR3 DNA follows: TGTGCCATCAGTGCCGACAGGGGTCAGCCCCAGCATTTT.

The chain recombines TRBV5-1 with TRBJ2-7; the match to TRBD2 covers 10 bases. In germline, CDR1 is SGHRS, CDR2 YFSETQ. J was trimmed by 7 bases and V by 2 bases; bases with no gene match: 15. There are 17 residues in the CDR3. This CDR3 is CASSFLAGGAPVREQYF. CDR3 bases: TGCGCCAGCAGCTTCTTAGCGGGGGGCGCTCCTGTGAGGGAGCAGTACTTC.

This clone was observed once. The chain employs TRBV27 and TRBJ2-2; 12 positions match TRBD2. The J segment lost 6 bases and the V segment lost 6 bases, leaving 5 bases of the junction unmatched. This CDR3 has 15 amino acids. Per germline, CDR1 MNHEY and CDR2 SMNVEV (reference sequence). The CDR3 here is CASSTSGGPPGELFF. In DNA form, the CDR3 reads TGTGCCAGCAGCACTAGCGGGGGGCCTCCCGGGGAGCTGTTTTTT.

The chain recombines TRBV29-1 with TRBJ1-4; 8 nucleotides align to TRBD1. Trimming at V came to 5 bases and at J to 5 bases, leaving 4 bases not matched to a gene. Germline V gene lookup returns CDR1 SQVTM and CDR2 ANQGSEA. This CDR3 region has 13 residues. CDR3 in amino acids: CSVTGGLNEKLFF. CDR3 nucleotides: TGCAGCGTTACAGGGGGTCTAAATGAAAAACTGTTTTTT.

The chain couples TRBV5-5 to TRBJ2-6; D gene uncertain. The germline V gene has CDR1 SGHKS and CDR2 YYEKEE (reference sequence). CDR3 size: 15 residues. Trimming removed 0 bases from V and 4 bases from J, with 8 bases in between. The CDR3 reads CASSLAVVGANVLTF. CDR3 nucleotides: TGTGCCAGCAGCTTGGCGGTCGTGGGGGCCAACGTCCTGACTTTC.